This T cell receptor (beta chain) comes out of a study of blood T cell repertoires in COVID-19. Authors' analysis steps: By means of reference gene primer amplification, nucleated cell counts were estimated. Data came from immunoSEQ multiplex PCR; TCRdb stores just in-frame clones and leaves some out. V and J calls and clone size come straight from that table; D and trimming were deduced from the DNA. The sample includes more than 250,000 clones, approximately 84% seen only once; the top ten take roughly 1.9%. The sequence was obtained from a woman aged 25 to 39 who had recovered from COVID-19. The sample consisted of peripheral blood.

Written as DNA, the CDR3 is TGTGCCACCAGTGACCCTGGACTAGCTGGCACAGATACGCAGTATTTT. Its protein is CATSDPGLAGTDTQYF. This chain links TRBV24-1 with TRBJ2-3; 8 positions agree with TRBD2. CDR1 and CDR2 (germline): KGHDR, SFDVKD. The V gene end was trimmed by 4 bases and the J gene end by 1 base; junction bases not matched to a gene: 6. The CDR3 is made up of 16 amino acids.